A single sample gave rise to the 7 T cell receptor beta chains below, sequenced in a study of vaccination and CD4 T cells after COVID-19. Regarding treatment: roughly ten-day PBMC culture with coronavirus spike peptide pools or control peptides (ViraFEST assay). These TCRs' antigens remain unknown. Sequencing of cultured CD4+ T cell DNA used the Oncomine TCR Beta short-read assay. TCRdb fed the PCR reads into MiXCR, producing one record per CDR3 protein. The table shows tens of thousands of distinct CDR3 sequences, with under 55% occurring only once. The sample here was CD4+ T cells from blood, cultured in vitro, taken before SARS-CoV-2 vaccination. These TCRs come from a human donor who received a COVID-19 vaccine.

The chain links TRBV20-1 to TRBJ2-5, with TRBD2 identical over 9 bases. V shed 4 bases, J shed 4 bases, and the junction held 7 bases outside the gene matches. The CDR3 extends over 14 amino acids. Germline CDR1 reads DFQATT; CDR2 reads SNEGSKA (reference sequence). CDR3 sequence (DNA): TGCAGTGCTACCCGACTAGCGGTGAGAGAGACCCAGTACTTC. This sequence encodes CSATRLAVRETQYF.

CDR3 region: CASSLGPLAGVAGYQETQYF. CDR3 nucleotides: TGCGCCAGCAGCTTGGGTCCCCTAGCGGGGGTTGCAGGGTACCAAGAGACCCAGTACTTC. The chain couples TRBV5-1 to TRBJ2-5; 10 bases align to TRBD2. V was clipped by 0 bases and J by 0 bases; unmatched bases: 14. Germline V gene sequence: CDR1 SGHRS, CDR2 YFSETQ. The CDR3 extends over 20 amino acids.

V is TRBV24-1 and J is TRBJ2-4; unclear D gene. The CDR3 is 14 amino acids. V lost 3 bases to trimming and J lost 4 bases, with 9 bases between them. Germline V lookup: CDR1 KGHDR, CDR2 SFDVKD. CDR3 sequence: CATSDPGQKNIQYF. CDR3 coding DNA: TGTGCCACCAGTGATCCTGGGCAGAAAAACATTCAGTACTTC.

The chain is built from TRBV19 and TRBJ1-5; 10 positions agree with TRBD1. Germline loops: CDR1 LNHDA, CDR2 SQIVND (reference sequence). The CDR3 covers 14 residues. Germline trimming cut 10 bases from V and 0 bases from J; bases unmatched to any gene: 3. The CDR3 DNA sequence: TGTGCCACCCGACAGGGGGCTAGCAATCAGCCCCAGCATTTT. Protein: CATRQGASNQPQHF.

The sample holds a few counts of this clonotype. The chain couples TRBV12-3 or TRBV12-4 to TRBJ2-3; D is perhaps TRBD2 (6 bases). The CDR3 is made up of 16 amino acids. V was clipped by 0 bases and J by 3 bases, with 13 bases between them. The CDR3 DNA reads as TGTGCCAGCAGTTTAGCGGGGGTGGGAGGAACAGATACGCAGTATTTT. Protein: CASSLAGVGGTDTQYF.

V gene TRBV20-1 combines with J gene TRBJ1-6; D uncertain. Per the germline V gene, CDR1 is DFQATT and CDR2 is SNEGSKA (reference sequence). CDR3 size: 15 residues. The V end was cut by 3 bases, the J end by 1 base, with 10 bases between. In DNA form, the CDR3 reads TGCAGTGCTAGCAGTGCGGGTTCCTATAATTCACCCCTCCACTTT. This translates into CSASSAGSYNSPLHF.

This clonotype was seen just once. The V gene is TRBV5-6, the J gene TRBJ2-1, with 8 nucleotides matching TRBD1. The ends lost 1 base at V and 3 bases at J; junction bases unmatched: 6. The CDR3 is 16 residues long. The germline V gene has CDR1 SGHDT and CDR2 YYEEEE. In DNA form, the CDR3 reads TGTGCCAGCAGCTTGTTGGGGACAGGTAGCTACAATGAGCAGTTCTTC. Its protein is CASSLLGTGSYNEQFF.